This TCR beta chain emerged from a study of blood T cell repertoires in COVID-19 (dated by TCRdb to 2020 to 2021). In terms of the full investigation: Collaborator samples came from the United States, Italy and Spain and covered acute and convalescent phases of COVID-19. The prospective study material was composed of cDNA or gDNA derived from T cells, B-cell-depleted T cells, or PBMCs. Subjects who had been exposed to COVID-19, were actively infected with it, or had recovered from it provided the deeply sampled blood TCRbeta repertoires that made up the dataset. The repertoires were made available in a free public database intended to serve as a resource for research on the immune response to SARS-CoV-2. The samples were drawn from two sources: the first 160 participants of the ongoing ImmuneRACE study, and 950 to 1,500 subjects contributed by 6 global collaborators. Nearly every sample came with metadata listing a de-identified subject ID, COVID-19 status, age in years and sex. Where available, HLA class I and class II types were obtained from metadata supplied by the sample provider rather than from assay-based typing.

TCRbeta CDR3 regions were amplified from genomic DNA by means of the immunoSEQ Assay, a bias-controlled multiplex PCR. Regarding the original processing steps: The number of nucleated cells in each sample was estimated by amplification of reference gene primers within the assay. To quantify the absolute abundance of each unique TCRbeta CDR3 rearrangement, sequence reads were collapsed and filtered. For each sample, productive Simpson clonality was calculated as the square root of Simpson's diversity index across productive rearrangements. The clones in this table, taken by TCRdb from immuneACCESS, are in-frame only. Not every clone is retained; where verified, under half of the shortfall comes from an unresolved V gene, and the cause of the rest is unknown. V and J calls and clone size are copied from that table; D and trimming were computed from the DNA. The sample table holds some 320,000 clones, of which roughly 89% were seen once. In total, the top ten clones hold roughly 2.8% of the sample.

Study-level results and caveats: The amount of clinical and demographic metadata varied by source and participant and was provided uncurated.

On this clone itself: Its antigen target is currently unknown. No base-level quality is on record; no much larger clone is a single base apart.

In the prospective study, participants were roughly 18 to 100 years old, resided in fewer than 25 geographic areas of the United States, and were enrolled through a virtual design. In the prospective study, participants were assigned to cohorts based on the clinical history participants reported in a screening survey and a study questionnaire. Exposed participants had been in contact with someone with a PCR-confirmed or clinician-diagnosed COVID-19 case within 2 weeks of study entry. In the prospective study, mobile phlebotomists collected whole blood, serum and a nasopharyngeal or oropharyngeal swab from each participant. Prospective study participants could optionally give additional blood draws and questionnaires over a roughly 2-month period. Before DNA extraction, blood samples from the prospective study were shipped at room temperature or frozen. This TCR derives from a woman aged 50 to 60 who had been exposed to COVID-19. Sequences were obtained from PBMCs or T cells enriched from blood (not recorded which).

At the DNA level, the sequence is TGTGCCAGCAGCCTACTCCAGGGGGCGACTAATGAAAAACTGTTTTTT. It specifies CASSLLQGATNEKLFF. This sequence uses TRBV7-9 and TRBJ1-4, with 8 bases matching TRBD1. The CDR3 runs 16 residues from the cysteine to the phenylalanine. Only the CDR3 part of the read is kept: 48 bases, read in frame from the first base. The V end gives up 5 bases and the J end 2 bases, leaving 7 bases in the junction not matched to a gene. CDR1 is given as SEHNR and CDR2 as FQNEAQ, both from the germline V gene (reference sequence).